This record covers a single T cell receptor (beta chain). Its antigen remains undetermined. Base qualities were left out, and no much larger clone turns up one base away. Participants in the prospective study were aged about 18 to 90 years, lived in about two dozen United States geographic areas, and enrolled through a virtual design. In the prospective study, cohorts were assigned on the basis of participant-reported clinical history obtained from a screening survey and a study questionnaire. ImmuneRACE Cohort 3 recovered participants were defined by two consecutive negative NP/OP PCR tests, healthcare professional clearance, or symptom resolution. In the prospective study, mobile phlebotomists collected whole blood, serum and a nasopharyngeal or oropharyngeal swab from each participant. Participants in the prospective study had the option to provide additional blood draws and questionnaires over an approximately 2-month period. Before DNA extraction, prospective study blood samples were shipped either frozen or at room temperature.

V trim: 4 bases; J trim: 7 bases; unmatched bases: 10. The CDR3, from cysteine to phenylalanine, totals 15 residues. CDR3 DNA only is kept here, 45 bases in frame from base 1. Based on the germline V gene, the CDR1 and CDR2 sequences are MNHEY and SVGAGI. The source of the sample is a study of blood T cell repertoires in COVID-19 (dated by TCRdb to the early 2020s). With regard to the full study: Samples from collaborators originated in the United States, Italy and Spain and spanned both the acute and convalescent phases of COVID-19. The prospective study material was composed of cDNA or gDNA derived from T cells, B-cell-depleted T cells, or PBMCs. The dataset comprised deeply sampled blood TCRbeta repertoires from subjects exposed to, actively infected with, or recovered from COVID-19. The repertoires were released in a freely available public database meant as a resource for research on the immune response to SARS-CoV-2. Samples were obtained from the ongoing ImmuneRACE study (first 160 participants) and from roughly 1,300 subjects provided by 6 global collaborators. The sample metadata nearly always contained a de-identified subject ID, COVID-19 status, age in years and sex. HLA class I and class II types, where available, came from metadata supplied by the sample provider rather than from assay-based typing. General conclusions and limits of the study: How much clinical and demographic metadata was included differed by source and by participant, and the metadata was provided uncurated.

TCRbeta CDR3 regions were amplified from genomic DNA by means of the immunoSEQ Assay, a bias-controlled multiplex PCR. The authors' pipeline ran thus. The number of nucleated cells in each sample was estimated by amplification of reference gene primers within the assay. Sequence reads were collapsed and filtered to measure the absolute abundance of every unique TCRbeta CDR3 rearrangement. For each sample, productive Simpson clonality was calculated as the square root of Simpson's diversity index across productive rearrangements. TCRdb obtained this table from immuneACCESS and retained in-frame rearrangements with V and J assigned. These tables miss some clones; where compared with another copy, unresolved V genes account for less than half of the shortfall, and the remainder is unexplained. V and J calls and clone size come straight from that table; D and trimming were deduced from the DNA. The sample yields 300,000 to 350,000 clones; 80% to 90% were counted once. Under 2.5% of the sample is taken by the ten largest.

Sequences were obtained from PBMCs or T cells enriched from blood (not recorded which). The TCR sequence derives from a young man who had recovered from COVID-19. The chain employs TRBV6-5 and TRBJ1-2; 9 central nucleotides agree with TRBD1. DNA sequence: TGTGCCAGCAGTTTGGAACAGGGGGCAGTCAGTGGCTACACCTTC. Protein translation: CASSLEQGAVSGYTF.